Shown below are 3 T cell receptor beta chains from a single sample sequenced in a study of blood T cell repertoires in COVID-19. TCRdb keeps only in-frame clones here, not all; method: immunoSEQ multiplex PCR. The table lists over 75,000 clones, approximately 84% of them singletons. Sequencing was performed on peripheral blood. These receptors originate from a man between 65 and 79 years old with acute or convalescent COVID-19.

V gene TRBV7-9 combines with J gene TRBJ1-1, with TRBD1 matching over 7 bases. CDR1 is SEHNR, CDR2 FQNEAQ, per germline (reference sequence). There are 12 residues in the CDR3. CDR3 DNA sequence: TGTGCAGGGGGCTTGGGGAACACTGAAGCTTTCTTT. It is translated as CAGGLGNTEAFF.

This clone was seen a few times. The CDR3 bases are TGTGCCAGCAGCCAGGGACAGGCAACTAATGAAAAACTGTTTTTT. Translation: CASSQGQATNEKLFF. This sequence joins TRBV28 and TRBJ1-4; 8 bases are shared with TRBD1. The CDR3 extends over 15 amino acids. The V gene's germline CDR1 is MDHEN and CDR2 SYDVKM. V was clipped by 6 bases and J by 0 bases; unmatched bases: 3. Combining the CDR3 with reference TRBV28 and TRBJ1-4 gives the whole variable domain DVKVTQSSRYLVKRTGEKVFLECVQDMDHENMFWYRQDPGLGLRLIYFSYDVKMKEKGDIPEGYSVSREKKERFSLILESASTNQTSMYLCASSQGQATNEKLFFGSGTQLSVL.

This chain uses TRBV10-3 with TRBJ1-1, with 8 bases fitting TRBD1. Germline lookup yields CDR1 ENHRY and CDR2 SYGVKD. Germline trimming cut 11 bases from V and 3 bases from J; bases unmatched to any gene: 8. The CDR3 is 13 residues long. The CDR3 is CALSDRADTEAFF. In DNA form, the CDR3 reads TGTGCCTTGTCGGACAGGGCCGACACTGAAGCTTTCTTT.